Listed here are 21 T cell receptor beta chains from one sample, sequenced in a study of T-cell reconstitution after alpha-beta-depleted transplantation in children. Unique molecular identifiers featured in how the TCRbeta library was prepared. TCRdb used MiXCR to reprocess the PCR reads, holding one entry per CDR3 protein. The sample has 700,000 to 950,000 distinct CDR3 sequences, 16% seen once. Here the sequenced sample was PBMCs, mostly from graft donor cells, taken 360 days after TCRalphabeta/CD19-depleted stem cell transplant. These receptors all come from a male patient under 18 who had a stem cell transplant for acute lymphoblastic leukemia, so the T cells may come from the graft donor.

This clonotype was picked up a small number of times. The chain joins TRBV3-1 to TRBJ1-1; TRBD1 agrees at 7 bases. With 3 bases clipped from V and 5 bases from J, the junction kept 6 bases outside the gene matches. The germline V gene has CDR1 LGHDT and CDR2 YNNKEL (reference sequence). This CDR3 region has 14 residues. The CDR3, as DNA: TGTGCCAGCAGCCACCGACAGGGTTGGACTGAAGCTTTCTTT. It encodes CASSHRQGWTEAFF.

Turning to this clonotype: The junction shows a germline mismatch at one end, possibly a read error. This sequence joins TRBV19 and TRBJ2-1; D is tentatively TRBD1 or TRBD2 (5 bases each). The CDR3 contains 15 residues. Germline lookup yields CDR1 LNHDA and CDR2 SQIVND (reference sequence). CDR3 sequence reads: CASSFGTEPYKEQFF. For the CDR3, the DNA is TGTGCCAGTAGTTTTGGGACGGAGCCTTACAAAGAGCAGTTCTTC. Using reference TRBV19 and TRBJ2-1 for the parts outside the CDR3, the full variable domain is DGGITQSPKYLFRKEGQNVTLSCEQNLNHDAMYWYRQDPGQGLRLIYYSQIVNDFQKGDIAEGYSVSREKKESFPLTVTSAQKNPTAFYLCASSFGTEPYKEQFFGPGTRLTVL.

This clonotype turned up a few times. V is TRBV20-1 and J is TRBJ2-6; TRBD1 aligns across 8 bases. This CDR3 contains 18 residues. From germline, CDR1 is DFQATT and CDR2 SNEGSKA (reference sequence). Trimming removed 3 bases from V and 0 bases from J; junction bases left unmatched: 10. The CDR3 spells CSASFRTGWNSGANVLTF. The CDR3 DNA reads as TGCAGTGCTAGCTTCCGGACAGGGTGGAACTCTGGGGCCAACGTCCTGACTTTC.

V usage is TRBV4-1 and J usage is TRBJ2-2; 12 nucleotides align to TRBD2. V lost 3 bases to trimming and J lost 3 bases; unmatched junction nucleotides: 14. Germline V gene sequence: CDR1 MGHRA, CDR2 YSYEKL. The CDR3 is 20 residues long. The CDR3 DNA reads as TGCGCCAGCAGCCACCCACTCTTGACTAGCGGGAGCCTCTACACCGGGGAGCTGTTTTTT. This gives the protein CASSHPLLTSGSLYTGELFF.

This clonotype showed up just once. The chain is built from TRBV12-5 and TRBJ2-1, with 8 nucleotides matching TRBD2. The CDR3 sequence is 16 residues long. The junction had 2 bases not matched to a gene; V was cut back by 0 bases and J by 1 base. Per the germline V gene, CDR1 is LGHNT and CDR2 is FRNRAP. The CDR3 spells CASGLVLAVSYNEQFF. The CDR3 region has the DNA TGTGCTAGTGGTTTGGTACTAGCGGTATCCTACAATGAGCAGTTCTTC.

This clonotype has only a few counts. V usage is TRBV5-1 and J usage is TRBJ2-7; 10 bases fit TRBD2. The V segment lost 3 bases and the J segment 0 bases; nucleotides outside the gene matches: 6. This CDR3 contains 16 residues. CDR1 is SGHRS, CDR2 YFSETQ, per germline. In DNA, the CDR3 is TGCGCCAGCAGCTCGAGACTAGCGGGCAGCTCCTACGAGCAGTACTTC. As protein: CASSSRLAGSSYEQYF.

The J gene is TRBJ2-3, the V gene TRBV5-1; no clear D gene. Trimming left V 3 bases short and J 4 bases short, with 9 bases between. The CDR3 has 13 residues. Germline-derived CDR1 and CDR2 are SGHRS and YFSETQ. The CDR3 reads CASSSYGADTQYF. In nucleotides, the CDR3 is TGCGCCAGCAGCTCATACGGAGCAGATACGCAGTATTTT.

This clonotype came up a few times. The chain uses TRBV29-1 and TRBJ2-1; 7 bases map to TRBD2. V lost 2 bases and J lost 3; bases outside the gene matches: 4. CDR3 length: 14 residues. Germline V gives CDR1 SQVTM, CDR2 ANQGSEA. The chain's CDR3 is CSVEPSGFYNEQFF. The CDR3 bases are TGCAGCGTTGAACCTAGCGGATTCTACAATGAGCAGTTCTTC.

The rearrangement joins TRBV2 to TRBJ2-1; 8 bases fit TRBD2. The junction had 7 bases not matched to a gene; V was cut back by 4 bases and J by 8 bases. Germline CDR1 and CDR2: SNHLY and FYNNEI. The CDR3 contains 14 residues. This CDR3 is CASSVLGLAYEQFF. DNA for the CDR3: TGTGCCAGCAGTGTTCTTGGACTAGCCTATGAGCAGTTCTTC.

In regard to this clonotype: A read error is possible here, since a much larger clone lies one base away. This chain connects TRBV5-1 to TRBJ2-1; D is undetermined. This CDR3 spans 13 amino acids. Trimming cost V 0 bases and J 4 bases, with 5 bases left between them. The germline V gene has CDR1 SGHRS and CDR2 YFSETQ. DNA for the CDR3: TGCGCCAGCAGCTTGGCCTGGTACAATGAGCAGTTCTTC. It specifies CASSLAWYNEQFF.

There are a few counts of this clonotype. The rearrangement links TRBV2 to TRBJ1-2; D is undetermined. There are 14 residues in the CDR3. Germline CDR1 reads SNHLY; CDR2 reads FYNNEI. The V end lost 2 bases, the J end lost 0 bases, and 7 bases lay between the germline ends. The CDR3 DNA follows: TGTGCCAGCAGTGAAAGGGCCTCTAACTATGGCTACACCTTC. It is translated as CASSERASNYGYTF. The variable domain in full, with the rest retrieved from reference TRBV2 and TRBJ1-2, is EPEVTQTPSHQVTQMGQEVILRCVPISNHLYFYWYRQILGQKVEFLVSFYNNEISEKSEIFDDQFSVERPDGSNFTLKIRSTKLEDSAMYFCASSERASNYGYTFGSGTRLTVV.

This chain joins TRBV6-2 or TRBV6-3 and TRBJ2-1, with 15 bases matching TRBD2. The CDR3 runs 20 residues. Germline assignment: CDR1 MNHEY and CDR2 SVGEGT. Germline trimming cut 5 bases from V and 0 bases from J; bases unmatched to any gene: 11. The CDR3 protein is CASSHGLAGGPPASYNEQFF. The CDR3 DNA reads TGTGCCAGCAGTCATGGACTAGCGGGAGGGCCCCCAGCCTCCTACAATGAGCAGTTCTTC.

A few counts support this clonotype. This rearrangement joins TRBV2 to TRBJ2-2; the D is unclear. The CDR3 covers 14 residues. The V gene's germline CDR1 is SNHLY and CDR2 FYNNEI. V was cut by 5 bases and J by 9 bases, with 16 bases left in between. The CDR3 sequence is CASSSPHRSRELFF. DNA of the CDR3: TGTGCCAGCAGTTCCCCACATCGAAGCCGGGAGCTGTTTTTT.

This clonotype was observed a handful of times. The chain is built from TRBV6-5 and TRBJ2-1; D possibly corresponds to TRBD2 (7 bases). Deletions cut 1 base from V and 5 bases from J, with 12 bases between. CDR1 is MNHEY and CDR2 is SVGAGI in the germline V gene. This CDR3 contains 15 residues. The CDR3 DNA is TGTGCCAGCAGTTACTGGGGAGGGGGACACAATGAGCAGTTCTTC. Protein: CASSYWGGGHNEQFF.

This clonotype was seen more than once but under ten times. The rearrangement joins TRBV12-3 or TRBV12-4 to TRBJ2-1; D call uncertain. V dropped 5 bases and J dropped 6 bases, with 14 bases sitting between them. This CDR3 has 14 amino acids. The CDR3 region is CASSGDLLANEQFF. The CDR3 DNA follows: TGTGCCAGCAGTGGCGATTTACTTGCCAATGAGCAGTTCTTC.

The chain is built from TRBV4-1 and TRBJ2-7; D not certain. The CDR3 has 13 residues. Per germline, CDR1 MGHRA and CDR2 YSYEKL. With 0 bases removed from V and 6 bases from J, the gap between germline ends came to 9 bases. The CDR3: CASSQENRVEQYF. For the CDR3, the DNA is TGCGCCAGCAGCCAAGAAAATCGAGTCGAGCAGTACTTC.

The rearrangement uses TRBV5-6 and TRBJ2-3; 8 nucleotides agree with TRBD2. Germline V gene lookup returns CDR1 SGHDT and CDR2 YYEEEE. Unmatched junction bases numbered 11, after V lost 7 bases and J lost 7 bases. The CDR3 runs to 14 residues. The CDR3 here is CASAMGAGVNTQYF. In DNA form, the CDR3 reads TGTGCCAGCGCCATGGGAGCGGGAGTAAATACGCAGTATTTT.

The count of this clonotype is one. The chain is built from TRBV7-9 and TRBJ1-5, with 10 bases lining up with TRBD1. The CDR3 has 15 amino acids. CDR1 and CDR2 from the germline V gene are SEHNR and FQNEAQ (reference sequence). V trimming: 2 bases; J trimming: 14 bases; junction bases outside the gene matches: 12. The DNA of the CDR3 is TGTGCCAGCAGCTTATCTGGGACAGGGGAGGTCAGAAAGCATTTT. This encodes CASSLSGTGEVRKHF.

The V and J genes are TRBV10-3 and TRBJ2-3, with 9 nucleotides matching TRBD1. The V gene's germline CDR1 is ENHRY and CDR2 SYGVKD. This CDR3 comprises 17 residues. The J segment lost 3 bases and the V segment lost 2 bases, leaving 9 bases of the junction unmatched. CDR3 protein: CAISEPGTGLWTDTQYF. The CDR3 DNA reads TGTGCCATCAGTGAGCCTGGGACAGGGCTTTGGACAGATACGCAGTATTTT.

This clonotype turned up a few times. The genes are TRBV7-9 and TRBJ2-7; 7 nucleotides agree with TRBD1. The CDR3 loop spans 17 amino acids. Per germline, CDR1 SEHNR and CDR2 FQNEAQ (reference sequence). With V trimmed by 0 bases and J by 4 bases, 12 bases remained unmatched. CDR3 nucleotide sequence: TGTGCCAGCAGCTTAGCGCTTGTGAGGGGGCGCAGGTACGAGCAGTACTTC. As protein: CASSLALVRGRRYEQYF.

The V call is TRBV14, the J call TRBJ2-7, with 7 positions matching TRBD2. J gave up 5 bases and V 7 bases, and 14 bases lay outside the gene matches. Germline-derived CDR1 and CDR2 are SGHDN and FVKESK. The length of the CDR3 is 15 residues. The CDR3 spells CASTEGGGLTHEQYF. The CDR3 DNA reads TGTGCCAGCACCGAGGGCGGGGGTTTGACCCACGAGCAGTACTTC.